These 14 T cell receptor beta chains were all obtained from the same sample, sequenced in a study of identical twins. TCRdb fed the 5' RACE reads into MiXCR, producing one record per CDR3 protein. This sample has around 250,000 distinct CDR3 sequences, with 5.5% to 7.5% found just once. These data were also reused for a study on T cells expressing NK-cell markers.

The specimen sequenced was CD8+ T cells sorted from blood. Receptors were obtained from a woman aged 18-30 years in good health.

This clonotype came up a few times. The chain links TRBV9 to TRBJ2-6, with D uncertain. Trimming cost V 6 bases and J 0 bases, with 4 bases left between them. Germline CDR1 SGDLS, CDR2 YYNGEE. The CDR3 spans 13 residues. CDR3: CASKASGANVLTF. CDR3 nucleotides: TGTGCCAGCAAAGCCTCTGGGGCCAACGTCCTGACTTTC.

The V gene is TRBV5-6, the J gene TRBJ2-2; D not resolved. Trimming removed 5 bases at V and 6 bases at J, with 8 bases between. In germline, CDR1 is SGHDT, CDR2 YYEEEE. The CDR3 length is 12 residues. Here the CDR3 reads CASRLAPGELFF. In DNA, the CDR3 is TGTGCCAGCAGGCTGGCCCCCGGGGAGCTGTTTTTT.

This clonotype was seen more than once but under ten times. The rearrangement uses TRBV12-3 or TRBV12-4 and TRBJ2-1; 7 nucleotides line up with TRBD2. The CDR3 covers 15 residues. V dropped 6 bases and J dropped 2; count of bases not matched to a gene: 7. The CDR3 sequence: CASSPKRDPYNEQFF. In DNA, the CDR3 is TGTGCCAGCAGCCCCAAGCGGGACCCCTACAATGAGCAGTTCTTC.

This clonotype was seen a few times. The rearrangement joins TRBV3-1 to TRBJ2-1; 11 bases line up with TRBD2. Per germline, CDR1 LGHDT and CDR2 YNNKEL (reference sequence). Trimming removed 0 bases from V and 12 bases from J; junction bases left unmatched: 7. The CDR3 spans 15 residues. The CDR3 bases are TGTGCCAGCAGCCAAGAGAGACTAGCGGGGTTGGCGCAGTTCTTC. Protein product: CASSQERLAGLAQFF.

This clonotype has ten or more counts. V is TRBV20-1 and J is TRBJ2-1, with D hard to call. This CDR3 region has 14 residues. V was pared by 1 base and J by 5 bases, with 12 bases between. Germline CDR1 DFQATT, CDR2 SNEGSKA (reference sequence). CDR3 sequence: CSARGLEAHNEQFF. The DNA of the CDR3 is TGCAGTGCTAGAGGGCTAGAGGCCCACAATGAGCAGTTCTTC.

This clonotype was observed a few times. The chain is built from TRBV25-1 and TRBJ2-3; 11 bases are shared with TRBD2. Unmatched junction bases numbered 3, after V lost 1 base and J lost 3 bases. This CDR3 has 16 residues. In germline, CDR1 is MGHDK, CDR2 SYGVNS. For the CDR3, the DNA is TGTGCCAGCAGTGAATGGGTAGCGGGAGGGACAGATACGCAGTATTTT. Protein: CASSEWVAGGTDTQYF.

J is TRBJ1-5 and V is TRBV12-3 or TRBV12-4; D ambiguous. Trimming removed 1 base at V and 5 bases at J, with 12 bases between. The CDR3 sequence is 15 residues long. CDR3: CASSLGWTLHQPQHF. The CDR3, as DNA: TGTGCCAGCAGTTTAGGGTGGACCCTGCATCAGCCCCAGCATTTT.

This clonotype appeared many times. The chain couples TRBV12-3 or TRBV12-4 to TRBJ2-1, with D uncertain. The V gene lost 5 bases and the J gene lost 8 bases, with 10 bases spanning the gap. The CDR3 length is 12 residues. The CDR3 sequence is CASSPRIYEQFF. The CDR3, as DNA: TGTGCCAGCAGTCCCCGAATTTATGAGCAGTTCTTC.

This clonotype was detected only a few times. The chain combines TRBV5-1 with TRBJ2-3; D gene ambiguous. Germline-derived CDR1 and CDR2 are SGHRS and YFSETQ. The CDR3 contains 15 residues. V dropped 0 bases and J dropped 0 bases, with 8 bases sitting between them. The CDR3 region has the DNA TGCGCCAGCAGCTTGGGAGTCAGAAGCACAGATACGCAGTATTTT. This sequence encodes CASSLGVRSTDTQYF.

This clonotype was observed at least ten times. V usage is TRBV7-8 and J usage is TRBJ2-5, with D tentatively TRBD2 (6 bases). The length of the CDR3 is 15 residues. CDR1 is SGHVS, CDR2 FQNEAQ, per germline. Trimming removed 5 bases at V and 5 bases at J, with 18 bases between. CDR3 DNA: TGTGCCAGCAGCCCGCCTGGGGAGGTCGGCGAGACCCAGTACTTC. It specifies CASSPPGEVGETQYF.

The chain employs TRBV3-1 and TRBJ1-2; D is perhaps TRBD1 (6 bases). Trimming shortened V by 2 bases and J by 3 bases, and 10 bases separated the two germline ends. The CDR3 sequence is 14 residues long. Germline CDR1 reads LGHDT; CDR2 reads YNNKEL (reference sequence). Written as DNA, the CDR3 is TGTGCCAGCAGCCAAAGAGAGGGGGACTATGGCTACACCTTC. Its protein is CASSQREGDYGYTF.

The table lists this clonotype with many counts. V is TRBV20-1 and J is TRBJ2-2; 7 bases are a match to TRBD2. Germline CDR1 is DFQATT and CDR2 is SNEGSKA (reference sequence). This CDR3 is 15 amino acids long. Trimming removed 4 bases from V and 6 bases from J; junction bases left unmatched: 11. DNA for the CDR3: TGCAGTGCTATCAACTGGCGGGAGCGCCCCGGGGAGCTGTTTTTT. Encoded protein: CSAINWRERPGELFF.

There are many counts of this clonotype. This chain joins TRBV5-1 and TRBJ2-3; the D gene is possibly TRBD1 (5 bases). This CDR3 has 15 residues. Trimming took 2 bases from V and 0 from J, leaving 10 bases between them. The germline V gene has CDR1 SGHRS and CDR2 YFSETQ. CDR3 residues: CASSFGAFSTDTQYF. In DNA, the CDR3 is TGCGCCAGCAGCTTTGGGGCCTTTAGCACAGATACGCAGTATTTT.

V and J are TRBV12-3 or TRBV12-4 and TRBJ1-2, with D unclear. V lost 3 bases and J 5 bases, leaving 7 bases between the germline ends. There are 12 residues in the CDR3. The CDR3 region has the DNA TGTGCCAGCAGTTTGTCAGCTTATGGCTACACCTTC. It codes for CASSLSAYGYTF.